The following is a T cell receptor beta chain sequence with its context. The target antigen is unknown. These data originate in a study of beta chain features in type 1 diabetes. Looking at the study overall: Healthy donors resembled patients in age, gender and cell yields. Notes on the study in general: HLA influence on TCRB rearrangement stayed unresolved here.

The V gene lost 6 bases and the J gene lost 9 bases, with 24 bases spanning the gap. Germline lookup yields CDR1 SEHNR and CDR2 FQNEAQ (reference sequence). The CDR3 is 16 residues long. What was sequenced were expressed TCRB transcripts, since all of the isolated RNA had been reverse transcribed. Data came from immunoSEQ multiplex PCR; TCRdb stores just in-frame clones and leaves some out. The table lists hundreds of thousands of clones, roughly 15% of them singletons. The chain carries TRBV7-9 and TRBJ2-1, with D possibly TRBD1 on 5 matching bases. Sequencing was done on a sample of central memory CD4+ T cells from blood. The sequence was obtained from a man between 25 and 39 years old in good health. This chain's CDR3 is CASRPNSRAKDSEQFF. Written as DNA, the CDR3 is TGTGCCAGCAGACCAAACAGCCGGGCTAAAGACAGTGAGCAGTTCTTC.